The subject of this entry is one T cell receptor beta chain. Its target antigen remains unknown. No much larger clone is present one base from it, and per-base qualities are unavailable. These data are taken from a study of long-term antiretroviral therapy in people with HIV (dated by TCRdb to between 2021 and 2024). A note on the overall study: The earliest samples were collected about a decade before the 2015 WHO recommendation for immediate ART, when ART was typically delayed until CD4 counts fell. This retrospective serial study examined whether starting ART and sustained HIV suppression were associated with changes in the composition and diversity of the TRB repertoire in peripheral blood. From 25 to 30 adults with confirmed HIV infection, the cohort provided 150 to 200 cryopreserved PBMC samples, gathered serially across a mean of around 6 years (range 1-12). About 35% of the 30 participants with HIV were female. No cross-contamination during QIAcube processing was shown when test extractions of a monoclonal T-cell line were performed alongside fewer than 35 polyclonal samples.

To be included, a participant needed at least one PBMC sample from before ART initiation plus at least two post-ART samples. Every participant with HIV received treatment in the United States of America. Before DNA extraction, cryopreserved samples of about 1-11 million PBMC were thawed and then washed. At the time of the earliest PBMC sample for each participant with HIV, ages ranged from about 23 to 60 years. PBMC samples were contributed by each participant from 1-4 timepoints before ART initiation and 2-8 timepoints after ART initiation, with a median of 7 samples. For every participant, serial HIV viral load, CD4+ T-cell count, ART history and demographic data were obtained. A Qiagen kit on a QIAcube was used to extract genomic DNA from unsorted PBMC, with samples processed in batches of 12. The investigation overall reported the following: Compared with controls, HIV repertoires had narrower CDR3 length ranges, and the network structure pointed to an antigen-experienced repertoire that shifted only slightly toward naive after ART. Starting ART was linked to a significant rise in TRB diversity, yet even with long-term ART the diversity remained significantly lower than in transplant donor controls. No data were available on ART adherence, viral resistance or therapy changes, limiting inferences about post-ART repertoire changes. Because pre-ART samples had limited cell numbers, profiling was done on unsorted PBMC rather than on sorted CD4+ and CD8+ T cells. Because PBMC availability was limited, only the TCR beta chain was sequenced, with no alpha chain pairing. Expanded TRB clones identified before ART initiation dominated the repertoire at all time points, although this dominance fluctuated and declined in many PLHIV after ART. The samples were dated from the mid-2000s to the late 2010s, and the ART regimens that were used may be less effective than current ART regimens.

Including cysteine and phenylalanine, the CDR3 has 14 amino acids. Only CDR3 DNA remains: 42 bases, in frame from the first base. V drops 0 bases and J drops 4 bases, leaving 7 bases in between. Sequences SEHNR (CDR1) and FQNEAQ (CDR2) are obtained from the germline V gene (reference sequence). The immunoSEQ hsTCRB v3.0 assay was used at survey level resolution to sequence the TRB variable region. The targeted TRB sequencing depth was about 40,000-50,000 T-cell genomes per sample. An Illumina MiSeq with a v3 150-cycle kit was used to sequence the pooled TRB libraries. The paper's processing steps were these. Analysis of repertoires was carried out in R inside a reproducible Nextflow workflow spanning QC, data transformation and analysis. LymphoSeq2, an R package for AIRR-Seq data exploration, was used to implement custom analyses. Several samples that yielded fewer than 5000 total TRB sequences were excluded, so that fewer than 200 HIV repertoires were analyzed. Among the 188 retained HIV repertoires, approximately 57 were collected before ART initiation and some 130 were collected after ART initiation. Repertoires were downsampled to 5000 TRB nucleotide sequences, and summary statistics were averaged over 100 downsampling iterations. Only TRB sequences with CDR3 regions of at least seven amino acids were retained for analysis. Diversity was assessed using a clonality score derived from Shannon entropy and using the Gini coefficient. In repertoire networks, the top 5000 CDR3 amino acid sequences were linked whenever an edit distance of one separated two sequences. For TRB CDR3 amino acid sequences, antigen specificity groups and MHC restriction were predicted with GLIPH2. Known CMV, EBV, HIV or tissue antigen associations were flagged by matching CDR3 amino acid sequences against VDJdb and McPAS-TCR. Pre-ART, post-ART and control groups were compared with Wilcoxon signed-rank tests and Holm-Bonferroni correction. Drawn from immuneACCESS, this table holds only the in-frame rearrangements with V and J called that TCRdb kept. Clones are partly lost; checked studies trace under half to an unresolved V gene and leave the rest unexplained. For V, J and clone size, that table is used; D and trimming come from the DNA. The sample data list about 24,000 clones, and 83% of these were observed just once. Around 20% of the sample lies in the top ten.

This sample comprised unsorted PBMCs, obtained 0.4 years after starting antiretroviral therapy. The receptor was isolated from a man aged 50 or older with HIV. This chain is built from TRBV7-9 and TRBJ2-1, and possibly TRBD1, on 5 matching bases. Here the CDR3 is given as CASSLAQGYNEQFF. In nucleotide form, the sequence is TGTGCCAGCAGCTTAGCTCAGGGATACAATGAGCAGTTCTTC. This CDR3, with the reference TRBV7-9 and TRBJ2-1 proteins standing in past its ends, gives the full variable domain DTGVSQNPRHKITKRGQNVTFRCDPISEHNRLYWYRQTLGQGPEFLTYFQNEAQLEKSRLLSDRFSAERPKGSFSTLEIQRTEQGDSAMYLCASSLAQGYNEQFFGPGTRLTVL.